The T cell receptor (beta chain) under discussion was sequenced for a study of T cells in Graves' hyperthyroidism and ophthalmopathy. Study context: Peripheral blood collection took place at initial diagnosis, before any treatment. Regarding the study as a whole: Ophthalmopathy was identified by the model a median around 6.3 months ahead of onset.

Any patient presenting with uncontrolled infection, other autoimmune disease, pregnancy or lactation was left out. Fresh peripheral blood, 9.5 to 10 ml of it, supplied the PBMCs. RNA transcripts were the template for amplifying TCR beta CDR3 regions. Researchers ran a first-round RT-PCR on the TCR CDR3 using the HTBI primer set. TCRdb processed the multiplex PCR reads anew with MiXCR; each CDR3 protein has one entry. The data show some 490,000 distinct CDR3 sequences, with 15% to 20% seen just once and about 29% held by the top ten. This clonotype has a count of ten or more. Its cognate antigen is unknown. Sequencing used blood. The clonotype originates from a woman under 40 with Graves' ophthalmopathy.

The CDR3 DNA reads as TGTGCCAGCAGTTTGTCATTCTACAGGCAGACCTACGAGCAGTACTTC. It codes for CASSLSFYRQTYEQYF. The chain uses TRBV28 and TRBJ2-7; tentatively, D is TRBD1 (5 bases). Germline CDR1 MDHEN, CDR2 SYDVKM. This CDR3 contains 16 residues. Trimming pared 3 bases from V and 2 bases from J, leaving 17 bases between.